One and the same sample provided the 27 T cell receptor beta chains below, sequenced in a study of blood T cell repertoires in COVID-19. Measured with immunoSEQ multiplex PCR; TCRdb has only the in-frame clones, and not every one. The data show roughly 99,000 clones, less than 90% seen once. Sequencing was done on a sample of peripheral blood. Receptors were obtained from a human donor in a cohort sampled during active COVID-19.

The chain combines TRBV4-2 with TRBJ1-4, with 7 positions matching TRBD1. This CDR3 is built from 16 residues. Per germline, CDR1 LGHNA and CDR2 YNFKEQ. Losses at the gene ends were 2 bases for V and 8 bases for J; bases not matched to a gene: 11. Written as DNA, the CDR3 is TGTGCCAGCAGCCAAAACAGGGGAGCCTTTTCGGAAAAACTGTTTTTT. This encodes CASSQNRGAFSEKLFF.

The genes are TRBV27 and TRBJ1-2; TRBD1 matches at 8 bases. Germline V gene data show CDR1 as MNHEY and CDR2 as SMNVEV (reference sequence). This CDR3 is 12 amino acids long. Losses at the gene ends were 8 bases for V and 3 bases for J; bases not matched to a gene: 2. The chain's CDR3 is CASGQGHYGYTF. CDR3 bases: TGTGCCAGCGGACAGGGTCACTATGGCTACACCTTC.

The chain links TRBV30 to TRBJ2-1; 8 bases are shared with TRBD1. The CDR3 runs to 16 residues. V trimming: 4 bases; J trimming: 0 bases; junction bases outside the gene matches: 8. Germline V lookup: CDR1 GTSNPN, CDR2 SVGIG (reference sequence). The CDR3 here is CAWTRGLGGSYNEQFF. The CDR3 region has the DNA TGTGCCTGGACCAGGGGGCTCGGGGGCTCCTACAATGAGCAGTTCTTC.

V is TRBV5-1 and J is TRBJ1-2, with 11 positions matching TRBD1. CDR3 length: 15 residues. The junction had 8 bases not matched to a gene; V was cut back by 3 bases and J by 7 bases. Germline CDR1 is SGHRS and CDR2 is YFSETQ. This CDR3 reads CASSSGQGGVLGYTF. CDR3 DNA: TGCGCCAGCAGCTCGGGACAGGGGGGTGTTCTTGGCTACACCTTC.

The rearrangement joins TRBV19 to TRBJ1-5, with D uncertain. CDR1 LNHDA and CDR2 SQIVND come from the germline V gene (reference sequence). The germline V and J ends were trimmed by 3 bases and 7 bases, with 13 bases remaining between them. The CDR3 runs 14 residues. CDR3 amino acids: CASSIDGVGQPQHF. The CDR3 DNA reads as TGTGCCAGTAGTATTGACGGGGTCGGACAGCCCCAGCATTTT.

The chain links TRBV25-1 to TRBJ1-4; 10 bases are a match to TRBD1. The CDR3 length is 15 residues. V gave up 8 bases and J gave up 2 bases; unmatched junction bases: 5. Germline V CDR1 and CDR2: MGHDK, SYGVNS. The CDR3 DNA reads TGTGCCAGCTCTAGACAGGGGGCTACTAATGAAAAACTGTTTTTT. Translating it yields CASSRQGATNEKLFF.

The gene calls are TRBV15 and TRBJ2-7; 15 bases line up with TRBD2. The length of the CDR3 is 16 residues. J gave up 2 bases and V 5 bases, and 4 bases lay outside the gene matches. The germline gives CDR1 LNHNV, CDR2 YYDKDF (reference sequence). The CDR3 DNA is TGTGCCACCAGCCGAGGACTAGCGGGAGGGCCCTACGAGCAGTACTTC. Protein product: CATSRGLAGGPYEQYF.

This chain uses TRBV3-1 (or the pseudogene TRBV3-2) with TRBJ2-3; TRBD2 aligns across 9 bases. The CDR3 has 15 residues. V was clipped by 3 bases and J by 6 bases; unmatched bases: 7. CDR1 LGHDT and CDR2 YNNKEL come from the germline V gene (reference sequence). The CDR3: CASSHTSGSSDTQYF. As DNA, the CDR3 is TGTGCCAGCAGCCACACTAGCGGGTCTAGTGATACGCAGTATTTT.

This chain connects TRBV3-1 (or the pseudogene TRBV3-2) to TRBJ1-2; D remains unclear. Germline V gene lookup returns CDR1 LGHDT and CDR2 YNNKEL (reference sequence). V lost 4 bases to trimming and J lost 2 bases, with 8 bases between them. The CDR3 has 13 residues. The CDR3 DNA sequence: TGTGCCAGCAGCCCACACCTGAACTATGGCTACACCTTC. Residues: CASSPHLNYGYTF.

This clone was counted once. V is TRBV18 and J is TRBJ1-1; D call uncertain. From germline, CDR1 is KGHSH and CDR2 LQKENI. This CDR3 spans 13 amino acids. V was trimmed by 2 bases and J by 11 bases, leaving 15 bases between them. The CDR3 nucleotides are TGTGCCAGCTCACCAGATGTAGCTGCGTTGGCTTTCTTT. This sequence encodes CASSPDVAALAFF.

The genes are TRBV3-1 (or the pseudogene TRBV3-2) and TRBJ1-1, with D possibly matching TRBD1 (5 bases). Trimming took 5 bases from V and 5 from J, leaving 12 bases between them. Germline V lookup: CDR1 LGHDT, CDR2 YNNKEL (reference sequence). This CDR3 comprises 13 residues. The CDR3 here is CASSAGPGTEAFF. The CDR3 nucleotides read TGTGCCAGCAGCGCGGGGCCCGGGACTGAAGCTTTCTTT.

The chain employs TRBV28 and TRBJ2-7; TRBD1 aligns across 8 bases. Trimming removed 6 bases from V and 5 bases from J; junction bases left unmatched: 15. The CDR3 sequence is 16 residues long. From germline, CDR1 is MDHEN and CDR2 SYDVKM. The CDR3 loop reads CASSSSRAGGPNEQYF. The CDR3 coding sequence is TGTGCCAGCAGCTCTTCCAGAGCAGGGGGCCCCAACGAGCAGTACTTC. Looking up the rest from reference TRBV28 and TRBJ2-7 gives the full variable domain: DVKVTQSSRYLVKRTGEKVFLECVQDMDHENMFWYRQDPGLGLRLIYFSYDVKMKEKGDIPEGYSVSREKKERFSLILESASTNQTSMYLCASSSSRAGGPNEQYFGPGTRLTVT.

The gene calls are TRBV6-1 and TRBJ1-5; D is perhaps TRBD1 (6 bases). The germline V gene encodes CDR1 MNHNS and CDR2 SASEGT. V was clipped by 1 base and J by 3 bases, with 10 bases between them. The CDR3 consists of 15 residues. CDR3 nucleotides: TGTGCCAGCAGTGAAGTACAGGGATACAATCAGCCCCAGCATTTT. Encoded protein: CASSEVQGYNQPQHF.

The chain couples TRBV4-1 to TRBJ1-1; the D gene is possibly TRBD1 (6 bases). Trimming took off 4 bases at V and 2 bases at J, with 14 bases between the two ends. Germline V gene sequence: CDR1 MGHRA, CDR2 YSYEKL. The CDR3 extends over 15 amino acids. This CDR3 is CASSLGQTSNTEAFF. The CDR3 DNA reads TGCGCCAGCAGCCTCGGACAGACATCAAACACTGAAGCTTTCTTT.

J is TRBJ2-2 and V is TRBV6-2 or TRBV6-3, with 10 bases lining up with TRBD1. The CDR3 contains 17 residues. Losses at the gene ends were 5 bases for V and 1 base for J; bases not matched to a gene: 7. Germline values: CDR1 MNHEY, CDR2 SVGEGT. The CDR3 nucleotides are TGTGCCAGCAGTCTCGGGACAGGGGCCGTGAACACCGGGGAGCTGTTTTTT. This sequence encodes CASSLGTGAVNTGELFF.

The V gene is TRBV3-1 (or the pseudogene TRBV3-2), the J gene TRBJ1-1; maybe TRBD1 (5 bases). The CDR3 has 16 residues. V was cut by 0 bases and J by 1 base, with 12 bases left in between. Germline CDR1 reads LGHDT; CDR2 reads YNNKEL (reference sequence). CDR3: CASSQDLPGGNTEAFF. The CDR3 nucleotides are TGTGCCAGCAGCCAAGATCTCCCCGGGGGGAACACTGAAGCTTTCTTT.

The gene calls are TRBV12-3 or TRBV12-4 and TRBJ1-5, with D uncertain. The CDR3 sequence is 13 residues long. The V end was cut by 3 bases, the J end by 5 bases, with 8 bases between. The CDR3 loop reads CASSLYEDQPQHF. The CDR3 DNA sequence: TGTGCCAGCAGTTTGTACGAGGATCAGCCCCAGCATTTT.

The V gene is TRBV2, the J gene TRBJ2-1, with 7 bases matching TRBD2. The CDR3 length is 14 residues. The V segment lost 10 bases and the J segment 4 bases; nucleotides outside the gene matches: 10. Germline CDR1 and CDR2: SNHLY and FYNNEI. CDR3 residues: CATQPSGVYNEQFF. The CDR3, as DNA: TGTGCCACCCAGCCTAGCGGAGTATACAATGAGCAGTTCTTC. Full variable domain (outside the CDR3, taken from reference TRBV2 and TRBJ2-1): EPEVTQTPSHQVTQMGQEVILRCVPISNHLYFYWYRQILGQKVEFLVSFYNNEISEKSEIFDDQFSVERPDGSNFTLKIRSTKLEDSAMYFCATQPSGVYNEQFFGPGTRLTVL.

This chain connects TRBV27 to TRBJ1-6, with D possibly being TRBD1 (5 bases). Germline-derived CDR1 and CDR2 are MNHEY and SMNVEV (reference sequence). CDR3 length: 15 amino acids. Between the trimmed V and J ends, which lost 7 bases and 0 bases, there was a span of 10 bases. The CDR3 is CASNADSSYNSPLHF. DNA of the CDR3: TGTGCCAGCAATGCAGACAGCTCCTATAATTCACCCCTCCACTTT.

This clone was observed once. The V gene is TRBV5-4, the J gene TRBJ2-7; 13 positions match TRBD2. V lost 0 bases to trimming and J lost 3 bases; unmatched junction nucleotides: 0. Germline V gene lookup returns CDR1 SGHNT and CDR2 YYREEE (reference sequence). The CDR3 runs to 15 residues. The CDR3 DNA is TGTGCCAGCAGCTTGGGGACTAGCGGGAGCTACGAGCAGTACGTC. It translates to CASSLGTSGSYEQYV.

The chain combines TRBV5-6 with TRBJ1-4; D gene unclear. CDR1 is SGHDT and CDR2 is YYEEEE in the germline V gene. The CDR3 is 16 amino acids. V was trimmed by 0 bases and J by 1 base, leaving 10 bases between them. CDR3 DNA: TGTGCCAGCAGCTTGGGTATGCCAGGAACTAATGAAAAACTGTTTTTT. As protein: CASSLGMPGTNEKLFF.

The gene calls are TRBV29-1 and TRBJ2-1; D not resolved. Germline V gene lookup returns CDR1 SQVTM and CDR2 ANQGSEA. The CDR3 runs 14 residues. V lost 0 bases and J 7 bases, leaving 13 bases between the germline ends. The CDR3 sequence is CSVEDRRKWNEQFF. The DNA for the CDR3 is TGCAGCGTTGAAGATCGGAGAAAGTGGAATGAGCAGTTCTTC.

The chain couples TRBV6-2 or TRBV6-3 to TRBJ1-1; D perhaps matches TRBD1 (5 bases). The V gene's germline CDR1 is MNHEY and CDR2 SVGEGT. The CDR3 totals 15 residues. V lost 5 bases and J lost 5, with 18 bases in between. CDR3 residues: CASSPPEKGRTEAFF. The DNA for the CDR3 is TGTGCCAGCAGTCCCCCCGAGAAGGGGAGGACTGAAGCTTTCTTT.

This clone showed up just once. Other DNA sequences in the sample encode the same CDR3. The gene calls are TRBV28 and TRBJ2-5, with D possibly matching TRBD2 (5 bases). Germline loops: CDR1 MDHEN, CDR2 SYDVKM. Deletions cut 3 bases from V and 5 bases from J, with 22 bases between. The length of the CDR3 is 17 residues. CDR3 sequence (DNA): TGTGCCAGCAGTTTTGTGATGGGAGAGGGTCCTCAGGAGACCCAGTACTTC. This translates into CASSFVMGEGPQETQYF.

The V call is TRBV28, the J call TRBJ2-3; TRBD2 agrees at 14 bases. Germline CDR1 is MDHEN and CDR2 is SYDVKM. This CDR3 has 20 residues. The V and J ends lost 6 bases and 4 bases, in that order; junction bases with no gene match: 18. The CDR3 bases are TGTGCCAGCAGACTTAGGCCGGGACTAGCGGGAGACAGCCATCCAGATACGCAGTATTTT. Translated, it gives CASRLRPGLAGDSHPDTQYF.

This clone was picked up a small number of times. The V gene is TRBV5-1, the J gene TRBJ1-1; 7 nucleotides agree with TRBD1. Germline CDR1 reads SGHRS; CDR2 reads YFSETQ. Germline trimming cut 6 bases from V and 4 bases from J; bases unmatched to any gene: 9. This CDR3 spans 14 amino acids. The CDR3 DNA sequence: TGCGCCAGCACACCTTGGCAGGGGGGCACTGAAGCTTTCTTT. Residues: CASTPWQGGTEAFF.

This sequence joins TRBV4-3 and TRBJ2-7; 9 positions agree with TRBD2. Trimming removed 4 bases from V and 3 bases from J; junction bases left unmatched: 10. This CDR3 has 16 amino acids. Germline CDR1 reads LGHNA; CDR2 reads YSLEER. The CDR3 reads CASSLSGGRGDYEQYF. The DNA for the CDR3 is TGCGCCAGCAGCCTCTCCGGCGGGAGGGGCGACTACGAGCAGTACTTC.